This T cell receptor beta chain was recovered during a study of blood T cell repertoires in COVID-19. Study details: Samples of COVID-19 (acute and convalescent) were obtained from the United States, Italy and Spain. The analysed material was cDNA or gDNA that came from T cells, B-cell-depleted T cells, or PBMCs.

The CDR3 covers 16 residues. Germline V gene sequence: CDR1 MDHEN, CDR2 SYDVKM. V gave up 3 bases and J gave up 3 bases; unmatched junction bases: 9. Authors' methods: Reference gene primer amplification gave estimated nucleated cell counts. Data came from immunoSEQ multiplex PCR; TCRdb stores just in-frame clones and leaves some out. V and J calls and clone size are those listed in that table; D and trimming were worked out from the DNA. The sample holds tens of thousands of clones; about nine tenths are singletons and the top ten take 7.5% to 8.5%. Input material: peripheral blood. The chain has TRBV28 and TRBJ2-3; 7 nucleotides match TRBD1. This clonotype was obtained from a man aged 60 to 75 with active COVID-19. The CDR3 bases are TGTGCCAGCAGTTTCCAGGGGGTCTCCGGAACAGATACGCAGTATTTT. It codes for CASSFQGVSGTDTQYF.